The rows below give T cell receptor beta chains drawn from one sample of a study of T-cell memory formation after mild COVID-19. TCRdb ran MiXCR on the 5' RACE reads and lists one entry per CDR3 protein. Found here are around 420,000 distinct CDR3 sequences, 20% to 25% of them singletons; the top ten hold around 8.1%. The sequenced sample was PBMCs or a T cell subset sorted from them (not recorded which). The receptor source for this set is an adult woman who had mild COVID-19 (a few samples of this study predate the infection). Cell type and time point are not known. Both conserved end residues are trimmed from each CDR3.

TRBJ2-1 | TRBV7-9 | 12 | ASSPSGSYHEQF
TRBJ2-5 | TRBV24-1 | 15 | ATSENRDRGPQETQY
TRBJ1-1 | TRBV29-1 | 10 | SVVGQEVEAF
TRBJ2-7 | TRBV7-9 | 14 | ASSFPDRGGGYEQY
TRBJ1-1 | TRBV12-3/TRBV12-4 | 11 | ASSPMGRTEAF
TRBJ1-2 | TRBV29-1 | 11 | SVGPTGVHGYT
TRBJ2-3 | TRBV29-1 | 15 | SVEGSRSGRSTDTQY
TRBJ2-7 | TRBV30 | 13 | AWGGIDSRRYEQY
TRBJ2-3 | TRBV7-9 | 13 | ASSLPGSPTDTQY
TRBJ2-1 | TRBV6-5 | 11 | ASRARLRERQF
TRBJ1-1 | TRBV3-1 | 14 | ASSQGRRPGGSEAF
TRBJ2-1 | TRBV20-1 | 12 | STRTSGSYNEQF
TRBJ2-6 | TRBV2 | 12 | ASSEQGRANVLT
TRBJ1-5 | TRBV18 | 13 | ASSPRADSNQPQH
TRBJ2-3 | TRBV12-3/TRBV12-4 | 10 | ASSVKVPEVY
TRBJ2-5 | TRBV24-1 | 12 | ATSAPEEGWTQY
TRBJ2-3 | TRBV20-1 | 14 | SAARLAGGPADTQY
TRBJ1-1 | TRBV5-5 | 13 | ASSLAGPPNTEAF
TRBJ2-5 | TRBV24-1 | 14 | ATSEADPGRRETQY
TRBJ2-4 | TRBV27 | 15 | ASSLFRPGTVAHIQY
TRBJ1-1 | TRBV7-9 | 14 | ASSLVAGQTNTEAF
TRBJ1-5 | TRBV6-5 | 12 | ASSRQFSNQPQH
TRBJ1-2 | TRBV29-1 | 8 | SVAQNGYT
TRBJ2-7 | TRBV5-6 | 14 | ASSMGLAGGLYEQY
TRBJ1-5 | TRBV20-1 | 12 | SAWKGGSNQPQH
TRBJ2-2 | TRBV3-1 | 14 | ASRPRGRWNTGELF
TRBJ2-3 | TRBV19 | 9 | ASSTGDLQY
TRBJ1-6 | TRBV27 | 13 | ASSATGYYNSPLH
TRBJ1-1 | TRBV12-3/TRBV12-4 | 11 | ASIWGGSTEAF
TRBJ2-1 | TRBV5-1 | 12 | ASSLGRVDNEQF
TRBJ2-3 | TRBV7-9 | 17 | ASSSSKPTRGGLADTQY
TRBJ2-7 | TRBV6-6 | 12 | ASIPSGSAYEQY
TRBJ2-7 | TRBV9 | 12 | ASSPGTGPFEQY
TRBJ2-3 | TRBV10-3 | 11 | AISESTPDTQY
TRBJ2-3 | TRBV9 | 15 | ASSPTGRTAGTDTQY
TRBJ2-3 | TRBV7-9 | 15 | ASSGTPGTGRTDTQY
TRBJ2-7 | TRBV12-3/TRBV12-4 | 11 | ASSFARGYEQY
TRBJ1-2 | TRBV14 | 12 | ASSRTGGVVGYT
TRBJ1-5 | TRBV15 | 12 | ATSRSEIDQPQH
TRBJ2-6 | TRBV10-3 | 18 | AISANGTSRRSSGANVLT
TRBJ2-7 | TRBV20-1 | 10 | SASEQGGEQY